Following are 14 T cell receptor beta chains from one sample sequenced in a study of T cells in Graves' hyperthyroidism and ophthalmopathy. TCR beta CDR3 regions were amplified from RNA. HTBI primers were employed in a first-round RT-PCR of the TCR CDR3. A single record per CDR3 protein comes from TCRdb applying MiXCR to the multiplex PCR reads. This table holds over 500,000 distinct CDR3 sequences, under 20% found once. The sample consisted of blood. These receptors all come from a woman between 18 and 30 years old with Graves' ophthalmopathy.

This clonotype was counted many times. CDR3 DNA sequence: TGCGCCAGCAGCCTGGCGGCCTCGGGACAGTACACAGATACGCAGTATTTT. This sequence encodes CASSLAASGQYTDTQYF. The chain links TRBV5-1 to TRBJ2-3; 7 bases agree with TRBD1. V shed 4 bases and J 2 bases; nucleotides not matched to a gene: 13. From germline, CDR1 is SGHRS and CDR2 YFSETQ. There are 17 residues in the CDR3.

This clonotype has ten or more counts. The CDR3 nucleotides are TGTGCCAGCAGGGGCCGGGACAAGTACCAAGAGACCCAGTACTTC. Translating it yields CASRGRDKYQETQYF. The chain recombines TRBV5-6 with TRBJ2-5; the D gene is possibly TRBD1 (6 bases). This CDR3 region has 15 residues. Trimming shortened V by 5 bases and J by 0 bases, and 14 bases separated the two germline ends. Germline CDR1 and CDR2: SGHDT and YYEEEE.

There are many counts of this clonotype. The rearrangement uses TRBV5-1 and TRBJ1-2; maybe TRBD1 (5 bases). CDR3 length equals 14 residues. With 4 bases removed from V and 4 bases from J, the gap between germline ends came to 14 bases. Germline V gene data show CDR1 as SGHRS and CDR2 as YFSETQ. CDR3 bases: TGCGCCAGCAGCCCGACTTGGGGCGCCTATGGCTACACCTTC. Amino acid sequence: CASSPTWGAYGYTF.

This clonotype appeared a few times. J is TRBJ2-5 and V is TRBV30; D perhaps matches TRBD1 (6 bases). The CDR3 runs 14 residues. Trimming pared 7 bases from V and 0 bases from J, leaving 15 bases between. Germline loops: CDR1 GTSNPN, CDR2 SVGIG (reference sequence). The DNA of the CDR3 is TGTGCCTTTACGCTTACAGGGTACCAAGAGACCCAGTACTTC. Translation gives CAFTLTGYQETQYF.

With regard to this clonotype: This may stem from a read error, because a much larger clone lies one nucleotide away. The V gene is TRBV20-1, the J gene TRBJ2-1; D uncertain. The DNA matches TRBJ2-7 better at its end, which makes the J call doubtful. This CDR3 has 14 amino acids. The germline V gene encodes CDR1 DFQATT and CDR2 SNEGSKA (reference sequence). This CDR3 is CSARDRADLNEQYF. The DNA of the CDR3 is TGCAGTGCTAGAGATCGCGCGGACCTCAATGAGCAGTACTTC.

This clonotype was counted ten times or more. The V gene is TRBV20-1, the J gene TRBJ2-5; 14 bases fit TRBD2. Per the germline V gene, CDR1 is DFQATT and CDR2 is SNEGSKA (reference sequence). This CDR3 spans 14 amino acids. V lost 6 bases and J lost 5; bases outside the gene matches: 5. The CDR3 nucleotides are TGCAGTGCGACTAGCGGGAGGGAGGCCGAGACCCAGTACTTC. As protein: CSATSGREAETQYF.

There are many counts of this clonotype. The chain is built from TRBV6-1 and TRBJ2-1; no firm D call. CDR1 and CDR2 (germline): MNHNS, SASEGT. The CDR3 loop spans 12 amino acids. V was shortened by 5 bases and J by 7 bases, with 9 bases between the two germline ends. CDR3 coding DNA: TGTGCCAGCAGTTTGGCTAAGAATGAGCAGTTCTTC. It is translated as CASSLAKNEQFF.

This clonotype has a single count. The chain links TRBV6-2 or TRBV6-3 to TRBJ1-6; D unclear. CDR1 MNHEY and CDR2 SVGEGT come from the germline V gene. The V end was cut by 5 bases, the J end by 15 bases, with 17 bases between. The CDR3 runs 13 residues. CDR3 nucleotide sequence: TGTGCCAGCAGTGACCCGGTCGTTTCTCGCCTCCACTTT. Translated, it gives CASSDPVVSRLHF.

This clonotype was seen many times. The chain links TRBV11-2 to TRBJ2-7, with 9 bases matching TRBD1. Looked up from germline, CDR1 is SGHAT and CDR2 is FQNNGV. Trimming at V came to 5 bases and at J to 5 bases, leaving 13 bases not matched to a gene. The CDR3 is 16 residues long. In DNA form, the CDR3 reads TGTGCCAGCAGCCCATCTTCGGGACAGGGACCCGACGAGCAGTACTTC. Its translation is CASSPSSGQGPDEQYF. The variable domain in full, completed from reference TRBV11-2 and TRBJ2-7, reads EAGVAQSPRYKIIEKRQSVAFWCNPISGHATLYWYQQILGQGPKLLIQFQNNGVVDDSQLPKDRFSAERLKGVDSTLKIQPAKLEDSAVYLCASSPSSGQGPDEQYFGPGTRLTVT.

This clonotype was seen a few times. The rearrangement joins TRBV7-9 to TRBJ2-5, with 10 nucleotides matching TRBD2. This CDR3 is 14 amino acids long. Germline CDR1 SEHNR, CDR2 FQNEAQ (reference sequence). The ends lost 3 bases at V and 4 bases at J; junction bases unmatched: 2. The CDR3 protein is CASSFTSGVETQYF. Written as DNA, the CDR3 is TGTGCCAGCAGCTTTACTAGCGGGGTAGAGACCCAGTACTTC.

Only a few counts were recorded for this clonotype. The chain links TRBV9 to TRBJ1-1, with a possible D match to TRBD1 (5 bases). V dropped 0 bases and J dropped 0 bases, with 9 bases sitting between them. The CDR3 consists of 15 residues. Per the germline V gene, CDR1 is SGDLS and CDR2 is YYNGEE. The CDR3 DNA reads TGTGCCAGCAGCGTAGCCCAGACAGTGAACACTGAAGCTTTCTTT. Translation gives CASSVAQTVNTEAFF.

Many counts were recorded for this clonotype. The chain has TRBV20-1 and TRBJ2-7; D remains unclear. CDR3 size: 13 residues. Trimming took off 3 bases at V and 5 bases at J, with 14 bases between the two ends. Germline V gives CDR1 DFQATT, CDR2 SNEGSKA (reference sequence). As DNA, the CDR3 is TGCAGTGCTAGCCCCGGCAGCATTGACGAGCAGTACTTC. This gives the protein CSASPGSIDEQYF.

This sequence joins TRBV24-1 and TRBJ1-1; 7 nucleotides match TRBD1. Germline V gene data show CDR1 as KGHDR and CDR2 as SFDVKD. This CDR3 region has 14 residues. V dropped 9 bases and J dropped 1; count of bases not matched to a gene: 7. CDR3 protein: CATPSGTENTEAFF. For the CDR3, the DNA is TGTGCCACCCCAAGCGGGACAGAGAACACTGAAGCTTTCTTT.

This clonotype was seen a handful of times. A much bigger clone sits one base away, suggesting this may be a read error. It is unclear where the CDR3 begins or ends on the DNA, so no DNA is shown, and the CDR3 is as TCRdb lists it. This chain joins TRBV6-2 or TRBV6-3 and TRBJ1-6; no DNA check was done on the table's D call, TRBD1. A total of 15 residues make up the CDR3, ends included. Germline V CDR1 and CDR2: MNHEY, SVGEGT. CDR3 protein: CATVAAGANNSPPHF.